This TCR beta chain was captured in a study of blood T cell repertoires in COVID-19. At the level of the study: Acute-phase and convalescent COVID-19 samples originated in the United States, Italy and Spain. The cDNA or gDNA used as material had been derived from T cells, B-cell-depleted T cells, or PBMCs.

This CDR3 is built from 15 residues. CDR1 and CDR2 (germline): WNHNN, SYGVQD (reference sequence). V was clipped by 4 bases and J by 2 bases; unmatched bases: 7. As handled by the study authors: Reference gene primers were amplified, and this amplification served to estimate nucleated cell counts. Sequenced by immunoSEQ multiplex PCR; TCRdb stores in-frame clones only, minus some. That table is the source of V, J and clone size, and D and trimming were worked out from the DNA. The data show 95,000 to 110,000 clones, more than 75% seen once. Sequencing input: peripheral blood. The source is a man between 50 and 59 years old with acute or convalescent COVID-19. The rearrangement joins TRBV10-1 to TRBJ2-5; 7 nucleotides line up with TRBD2. In DNA, the CDR3 is TGCGCCAGCAGTGCGTCGGGAGGAGGGCAAGAGACCCAGTACTTC. It translates to CASSASGGGQETQYF.